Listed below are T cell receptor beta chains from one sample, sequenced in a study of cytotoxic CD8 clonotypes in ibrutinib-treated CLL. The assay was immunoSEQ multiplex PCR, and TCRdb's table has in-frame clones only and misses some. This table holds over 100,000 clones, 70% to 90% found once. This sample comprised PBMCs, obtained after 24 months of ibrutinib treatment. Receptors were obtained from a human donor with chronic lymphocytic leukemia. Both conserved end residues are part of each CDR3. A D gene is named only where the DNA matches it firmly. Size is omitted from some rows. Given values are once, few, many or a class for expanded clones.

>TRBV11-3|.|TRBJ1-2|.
CALGRDYGYTF
TGTGCCCTTGGACGGGACTATGGCTACACCTTC
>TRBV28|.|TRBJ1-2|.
CASSILSYGYTF
TGTGCCAGCAGTATCCTCAGCTATGGCTACACCTTC
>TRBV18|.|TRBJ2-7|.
CASSPEERGGFYEQYF
TGTGCCAGCTCACCAGAGGAACGAGGGGGATTCTACGAGCAGTACTTC
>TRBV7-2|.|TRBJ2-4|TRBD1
CASSLGQGNIQYF
TGTGCCAGCAGCCTAGGACAGGGAAACATTCAGTACTTC
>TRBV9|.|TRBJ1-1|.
CASSVVRNTEAFF
TGTGCCAGCAGCGTAGTCAGGAACACTGAAGCTTTCTTT
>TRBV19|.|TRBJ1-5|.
CASSEPSQGINQPQHF
TGTGCCAGTAGTGAACCCTCCCAGGGGATTAATCAGCCCCAGCATTTT
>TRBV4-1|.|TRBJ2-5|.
CASSQAWNAQETQYF
TGCGCCAGCAGCCAAGCTTGGAACGCCCAAGAGACCCAGTACTTC
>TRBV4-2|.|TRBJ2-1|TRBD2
CASSQEGTSGRDEQFF
TGTGCCAGCAGCCAAGAAGGGACTAGCGGGAGAGATGAGCAGTTCTTC
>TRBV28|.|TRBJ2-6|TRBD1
CASSSGTGPSGANVLTF
TGTGCCAGCAGTTCCGGGACAGGGCCCTCTGGGGCCAACGTCCTGACTTTC
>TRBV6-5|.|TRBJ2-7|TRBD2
CASSFRTSGHYEQYF
TGTGCCAGCAGTTTTAGGACTAGCGGGCACTACGAGCAGTACTTC
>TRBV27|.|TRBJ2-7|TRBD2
CASSRSSGRSEQYF
TGTGCCAGCAGTCGATCTAGCGGGAGGTCCGAGCAGTACTTC
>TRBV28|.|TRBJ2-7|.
CASSPRDIGYEQYF
TGTGCCAGCAGTCCCCGGGACATAGGGTACGAGCAGTACTTC
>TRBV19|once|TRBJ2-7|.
CASSMMGSKQYF
TGTGCCAGTAGTATGATGGGGAGCAAGCAGTACTTC
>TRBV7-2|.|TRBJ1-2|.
CASSLGGAEKSYGYTF
TGTGCCAGCAGCTTAGGCGGAGCAGAGAAATCCTATGGCTACACCTTC
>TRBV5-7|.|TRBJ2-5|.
CASSFARSQETQYF
TGTGCCAGCAGCTTTGCGAGAAGCCAAGAGACCCAGTACTTC
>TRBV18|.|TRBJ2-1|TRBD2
CASSPTSGGLLGNEQFF
TGTGCCAGCTCACCTACTAGCGGGGGGCTCTTGGGGAATGAGCAGTTCTTC
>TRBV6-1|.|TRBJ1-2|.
CASRQQGAYGYTF
TGTGCCAGCAGACAACAGGGTGCCTATGGCTACACCTTC
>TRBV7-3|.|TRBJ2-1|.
CASSLGGYSYNEQFF
TGTGCCAGCAGCTTAGGGGGTTATTCCTACAATGAGCAGTTCTTC
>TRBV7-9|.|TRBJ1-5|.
CASSFRDNQPQHF
TGTGCCAGCAGCTTTCGGGACAATCAGCCCCAGCATTTT
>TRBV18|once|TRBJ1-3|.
CASSETGPNSGNTIYF
TGTGCCAGCTCCGAAACGGGACCGAACTCTGGAAACACCATATATTTT
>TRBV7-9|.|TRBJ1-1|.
CASSTPTHEAFF
TGTGCCAGCAGCACCCCGACACATGAAGCTTTCTTT
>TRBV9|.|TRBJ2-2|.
CASNRESTGELFF
TGTGCCAGTAACCGGGAGTCGACCGGGGAGCTGTTTTTT